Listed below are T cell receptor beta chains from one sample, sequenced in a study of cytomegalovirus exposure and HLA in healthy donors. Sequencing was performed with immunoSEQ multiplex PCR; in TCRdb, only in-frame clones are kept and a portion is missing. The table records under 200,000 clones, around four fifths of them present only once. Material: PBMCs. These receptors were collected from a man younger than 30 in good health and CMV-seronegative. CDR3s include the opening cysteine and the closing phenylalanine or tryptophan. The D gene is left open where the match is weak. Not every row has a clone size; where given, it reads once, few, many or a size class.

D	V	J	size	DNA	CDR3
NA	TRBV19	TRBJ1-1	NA	TGTGCCAGTAGTCCCCCGCGGGGTAGGACTGAAGCTTTCTTT	CASSPPRGRTEAFF
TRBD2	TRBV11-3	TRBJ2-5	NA	TGTGCCAGCAGCACGCGAACTAGCGGACAAGAGACCCAGTACTTC	CASSTRTSGQETQYF
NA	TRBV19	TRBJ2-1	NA	TGTGCCAGTAACCCGGGAGCCTACAATGAGCAGTTCTTC	CASNPGAYNEQFF
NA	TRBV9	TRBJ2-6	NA	TGTGCCAGCAGCCCGACAGACGGCTCTGGGGCCAACGTCCTGACTTTC	CASSPTDGSGANVLTF
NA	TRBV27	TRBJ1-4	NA	TGTGCCAGCAAGTCCGGCCAGGGGAATAATGAAAAACTGTTTTTT	CASKSGQGNNEKLFF
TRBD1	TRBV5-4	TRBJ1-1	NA	TGTGCCAGCAGCTTGGTTGACAGGGCGAGCACTGAAGCTTTCTTT	CASSLVDRASTEAFF
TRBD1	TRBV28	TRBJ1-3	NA	TGTGCCAGCAGTTTGACAGGGGATGGAAACACCATATATTTT	CASSLTGDGNTIYF
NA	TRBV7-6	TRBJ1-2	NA	TGTGCCAGCACCTCTACGGGGGGTAGACCCTTCTATGGCTACACCTTC	CASTSTGGRPFYGYTF
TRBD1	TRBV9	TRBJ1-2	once	TGTGCCAGCAGCGTAGCTGGACAGGGAGACTATGGCTACACCTTC	CASSVAGQGDYGYTF
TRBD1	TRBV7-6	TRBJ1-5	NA	TGTGCCAGCAGCTTAGCGCAGGGACAGGGGACCGATCAGCCCCAGCATTTT	CASSLAQGQGTDQPQHF
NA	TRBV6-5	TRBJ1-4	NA	TGTGCCAGCAGTTACTCAGGGGTGGCTAATGAAAAACTGTTTTTT	CASSYSGVANEKLFF
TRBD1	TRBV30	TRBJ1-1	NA	TGTGCCTGGAGTGTAGGGGGCCACACTGAAGCTTTCTTT	CAWSVGGHTEAFF
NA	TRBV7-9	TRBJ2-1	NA	TGTGCCAGCAGCTTGCTGCGGGACCTAGCCCTCTCCTACAATGAGCAGTTCTTC	CASSLLRDLALSYNEQFF
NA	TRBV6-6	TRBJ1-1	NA	TGTGCCAGCAGTTTCAATATAGACACTGAAGCTTTCTTT	CASSFNIDTEAFF
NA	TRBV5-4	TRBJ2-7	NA	TGTGCCAGCAGCCTTGGGGCAGGCTACGAGCAGTACTTC	CASSLGAGYEQYF
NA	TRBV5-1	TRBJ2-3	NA	TGCGCCAGCAGCCCGGGTGCGGCCATCACAGATACGCAGTATTTT	CASSPGAAITDTQYF
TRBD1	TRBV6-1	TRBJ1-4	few	TGTGCCAGCAGTTCCCGACAGGGCTGGCAAGAAAAACTGTTTTTT	CASSSRQGWQEKLFF
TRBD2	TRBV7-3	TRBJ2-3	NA	TGTGCCAGCAGCTTAACGAGGACTAGAAGAGATACGCAGTATTTT	CASSLTRTRRDTQYF
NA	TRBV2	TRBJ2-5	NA	TGTGCCAGCAGTGACTACACACAGCGGGAGACCCAGTACTTC	CASSDYTQRETQYF
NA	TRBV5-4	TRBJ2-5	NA	TGTGCCAGCAGCTTCAGGGAGACCCAGTACTTC	CASSFRETQYF